These 20 T cell receptor beta chains share one sample of origin, sequenced in a study of cytomegalovirus exposure and HLA in healthy donors (dated by TCRdb to between 2016 and 2019). To prepare the library, the immunoSEQ multiplex PCR assay was applied. The multiplex PCR relied on a mix of 60 forward primers for TCR Vbeta segments and 13 reverse primers for TCR Jbeta segments. Drawn from immuneACCESS, this table holds only the in-frame rearrangements with V and J called that TCRdb kept. Clones are partly lost; checked studies trace under half to an unresolved V gene and leave the rest unexplained. A total of about 160,000 clones appear in this sample, 84% of them only once. Together, the top ten hold less than 2% of the sample. Material for sequencing was PBMCs. These receptors originate from a man in his late teens or twenties in good health and CMV-seronegative.

The chain links TRBV9 to TRBJ2-5; 7 nucleotides match TRBD1. The DNA end is a closer match to TRBJ2-7, so the J assignment may be wrong. CDR3 length: 15 residues. Germline CDR1 reads SGDLS; CDR2 reads YYNGEE. CDR3 DNA: TGTGCCAGCAGCCAGGGGACAGCCGTGACCTACGAGCAGTACTTC. Protein: CASSQGTAVTYEQYF.

The CDR3: CSVVNRGTYEQYF. The CDR3 DNA sequence: TGCAGCGTTGTAAATAGGGGTACCTACGAGCAGTACTTC. J is TRBJ2-7 and V is TRBV29-1, with D tentatively TRBD1 (5 bases). Germline CDR1 SQVTM, CDR2 ANQGSEA. Trimming removed 4 bases at V and 2 bases at J, with 12 bases between. The CDR3 runs to 13 residues.

The chain employs TRBV29-1 and TRBJ2-3; 7 nucleotides line up with TRBD2. Germline CDR1 reads SQVTM; CDR2 reads ANQGSEA. CDR3 size: 17 residues. V lost 5 bases, J lost 4 bases, and 18 bases stayed unmatched. The CDR3 protein is CSVLRWGGEDGADTQYF. DNA for the CDR3: TGCAGCGTTCTCCGGTGGGGAGGGGAGGATGGCGCAGATACGCAGTATTTT.

This chain connects TRBV2 to TRBJ2-7, with D tentatively TRBD1 (5 bases). The CDR3 consists of 14 residues. In germline, CDR1 is SNHLY, CDR2 FYNNEI. V dropped 5 bases and J dropped 4 bases, with 15 bases sitting between them. CDR3 residues: CASSPRQSNYEQYF. The CDR3 region has the DNA TGTGCCAGCAGTCCTCGACAGTCTAATTACGAGCAGTACTTC. Full variable domain (outside the CDR3, taken from reference TRBV2 and TRBJ2-7): EPEVTQTPSHQVTQMGQEVILRCVPISNHLYFYWYRQILGQKVEFLVSFYNNEISEKSEIFDDQFSVERPDGSNFTLKIRSTKLEDSAMYFCASSPRQSNYEQYFGPGTRLTVT.

The chain links TRBV28 to TRBJ2-7; 12 positions agree with TRBD2. V was pared by 3 bases and J by 1 base, with 13 bases of the junction left unmatched. Germline V gives CDR1 MDHEN, CDR2 SYDVKM. The length of the CDR3 is 19 residues. The CDR3, as DNA: TGTGCCAGCAGTTTTTTGGCTAGCGGGAGGGCCGGGATTTCCTACGAGCAGTACTTC. Its translation: CASSFLASGRAGISYEQYF.

This clone came up once. The chain uses TRBV5-1 and TRBJ2-7; TRBD1 agrees at 9 bases. The trim removed 4 bases at V and 0 bases at J, leaving 5 bases unmatched. Germline V lookup: CDR1 SGHRS, CDR2 YFSETQ. CDR3 length equals 15 residues. CDR3 sequence: CASSRGTGYSYEQYF. The DNA for the CDR3 is TGCGCCAGCAGCCGTGGGACAGGGTACTCCTACGAGCAGTACTTC.

The rearrangement links TRBV5-5 to TRBJ2-1; D is possibly TRBD1 (5 bases). Trimming removed 3 bases at V and 7 bases at J, with 11 bases between. Germline CDR1 reads SGHKS; CDR2 reads YYEKEE (reference sequence). The length of the CDR3 is 13 residues. CDR3 nucleotide sequence: TGTGCCAGCAGCTGGGGCAGGGAAAATGAGCAGTTCTTC. Translation gives CASSWGRENEQFF.

The genes are TRBV5-1 and TRBJ1-2; 12 nucleotides align to TRBD1. The CDR3 loop spans 16 amino acids. V was pared by 3 bases and J by 4 bases, with 7 bases of the junction left unmatched. Germline CDR1 and CDR2: SGHRS and YFSETQ. CDR3 bases: TGCGCCAGCAGCTCGAAACGGGACAGGGGGCCCTATGGCTACACCTTC. Residues: CASSSKRDRGPYGYTF.

The chain uses TRBV5-1 and TRBJ2-3, with 11 positions matching TRBD2. This CDR3 region has 15 residues. V lost 2 bases to trimming and J lost 4 bases; unmatched junction nucleotides: 3. Germline V CDR1 and CDR2: SGHRS, YFSETQ. The CDR3 spells CASSFGTSGSDTQYF. CDR3 bases: TGCGCCAGCAGCTTCGGGACTAGCGGATCAGATACGCAGTATTTT. The variable domain in full, with the rest retrieved from reference TRBV5-1 and TRBJ2-3, is KAGVTQTPRYLIKTRGQQVTLSCSPISGHRSVSWYQQTPGQGLQFLFEYFSETQRNKGNFPGRFSGRQFSNSRSEMNVSTLELGDSALYLCASSFGTSGSDTQYFGPGTRLTVL.

The CDR3 here is CASSQKTSGSHNEQFF. CDR3 DNA sequence: TGTGCCAGCAGCCAGAAGACTAGCGGGAGCCACAATGAGCAGTTCTTC. The J gene is TRBJ2-1, the V gene TRBV4-2; 12 bases fit TRBD2. V shed 3 bases and J 5 bases; nucleotides not matched to a gene: 5. CDR1 and CDR2 (germline): LGHNA, YNFKEQ. This CDR3 comprises 16 residues.

The rearrangement joins TRBV2 to TRBJ2-5, with 11 bases identical to TRBD2. The CDR3 is 18 amino acids. CDR1 is SNHLY and CDR2 is FYNNEI in the germline V gene. After removal of 0 bases from V and 0 bases from J, the junction contained 6 bases not matched to a gene. Written as DNA, the CDR3 is TGTGCCAGCAGTGAAGCCACCCTAGCGGGAGGCAACCAAGAGACCCAGTACTTC. Its translation: CASSEATLAGGNQETQYF.

J is TRBJ1-4 and V is TRBV7-6; D possibly corresponds to TRBD1 (5 bases). This CDR3 is built from 17 residues. Trimming shortened V by 3 bases and J by 0 bases, and 14 bases separated the two germline ends. CDR1 and CDR2 (germline): SGHVS, FNYEAQ. The CDR3 region is CASSLVGLCATNEKLFF. CDR3 bases: TGTGCCAGCAGCTTGGTGGGACTCTGTGCAACTAATGAAAAACTGTTTTTT.

The J gene is TRBJ1-5, the V gene TRBV5-1; weak D call: TRBD1 (6 bases). The CDR3 runs to 17 residues. The V gene's germline CDR1 is SGHRS and CDR2 YFSETQ. The V end lost 4 bases, the J end lost 0 bases, and 17 bases lay between the germline ends. DNA for the CDR3: TGCGCCAGCAGCCCGCTCCAGGGGCCCTATAGCAATCAGCCCCAGCATTTT. It specifies CASSPLQGPYSNQPQHF.

The chain carries TRBV21-1 and TRBJ1-6; the table gives TRBD1 as D, unverified against the DNA. TRBV21-1 is a listed pseudogene. This CDR3 is built from 14 residues. The CDR3 here is CASSIERGRSPLHF. CDR3 sequence (DNA): TGTGCCAGCAGCATTGAGAGGGGGCGATCACCCCTCCACTTT.

This clone was detected a few times. This chain uses TRBV5-1 with TRBJ2-2; 8 bases are shared with TRBD2. Losses at the gene ends were 4 bases for V and 5 bases for J; bases not matched to a gene: 1. This CDR3 comprises 13 residues. In germline, CDR1 is SGHRS, CDR2 YFSETQ. CDR3 sequence reads: CASSPSGTGELFF. The CDR3 bases are TGCGCCAGCAGCCCTAGCGGGACCGGGGAGCTGTTTTTT.

The chain carries TRBV6-1 and TRBJ1-2; perhaps TRBD1 as D (6 bases). Looked up from germline, CDR1 is MNHNS and CDR2 is SASEGT. V was trimmed by 6 bases and J by 6 bases, leaving 14 bases between them. The CDR3 is made up of 13 amino acids. CDR3 residues: CASSPDRINGYTF. CDR3 nucleotide sequence: TGTGCCAGCAGCCCGGACAGAATAAATGGCTACACCTTC.

The V and J genes are TRBV7-3 and TRBJ2-1; D might be TRBD1 (5 bases). The germline V gene encodes CDR1 SGHTA and CDR2 FQGTGA. The CDR3 has 16 amino acids. Trimming took off 1 base at V and 6 bases at J, with 16 bases between the two ends. CDR3 protein: CASSLIGAGMVNEQFF. CDR3 in DNA: TGTGCCAGCAGCTTAATCGGAGCAGGGATGGTCAATGAGCAGTTCTTC.

The rearrangement links TRBV27 to TRBJ2-1, with D maybe TRBD1 (5 bases). Germline-derived CDR1 and CDR2 are MNHEY and SMNVEV (reference sequence). Trimming pared 3 bases from V and 3 bases from J, leaving 6 bases between. The CDR3 is made up of 13 amino acids. CDR3 in amino acids: CASSLGHYNEQFF. The CDR3 DNA follows: TGTGCCAGCAGTTTGGGGCACTACAATGAGCAGTTCTTC.

The V and J genes are TRBV5-1 and TRBJ2-1; 7 bases fit TRBD2. The CDR3 contains 15 residues. Per germline, CDR1 SGHRS and CDR2 YFSETQ. With 4 bases clipped from V and 4 bases from J, the junction kept 8 bases outside the gene matches. The CDR3 region is CASSAVGGSYNEQFF. CDR3 nucleotide sequence: TGCGCCAGCAGCGCTGTGGGCGGGAGTTACAATGAGCAGTTCTTC.

The V call is TRBV29-1, the J call TRBJ2-1; 8 positions match TRBD2. Unmatched junction bases numbered 12, after V lost 7 bases and J lost 4 bases. CDR3 length: 15 amino acids. Per germline, CDR1 SQVTM and CDR2 ANQGSEA. Here the CDR3 reads CSAGGAGGTYNEQFF. DNA of the CDR3: TGCAGCGCCGGGGGGGCGGGAGGTACTTACAATGAGCAGTTCTTC.